This T cell receptor (beta chain) was captured in a study of blood T cell repertoires in COVID-19. TCRdb's table, derived via immunoSEQ multiplex PCR, lists solely in-frame clones and lacks some. Altogether about 76,000 clones are present, about 92% being singletons, with the ten largest covering around 1%. The CDR3 is made up of 14 amino acids. The V and J ends lost 3 bases and 11 bases respectively, with 16 bases between them. Per germline, CDR1 MGHDK and CDR2 SYGVNS. Specimen: peripheral blood. The origin of this receptor is a woman aged 50 to 60 in a cohort sampled during active COVID-19. The rearrangement links TRBV25-1 to TRBJ1-4; possible D gene TRBD1, 6 bases. The CDR3 protein is CASSDNEGVGKLFF. The CDR3 bases are TGTGCCAGCAGTGATAACGAGGGGGTAGGGAAACTGTTTTTT.